Below, one T cell receptor (beta chain) is given with its context. Time point denoted: pretreatment peripheral blood. This entry is derived from a study of PD-L1 blockade in urothelial cancer. Whole-study context: Bladder-origin urothelial cancer in males described about 85% of the roughly 29 patients.

The templates were synthetic TCR analogs, and they were spiked into each PCR. The data were produced by immunoSEQ multiplex PCR, yet TCRdb's version contains in-frame clones alone and is incomplete. The table lists roughly 95,000 clones, around 86% of them singletons. The CDR3 loop spans 14 amino acids. The rearrangement joins TRBV21-1 to TRBJ2-5; TRBD1, as called in the table, went unchecked against the DNA. TRBV21-1 has pseudogene status. Material: PBMCs, obtained around atezolizumab (anti-PD-L1) treatment. The source is a man in his sixties with urothelial cancer. Here the CDR3 DNA reads TGTGCCAGCAGGGTAGGGGGTGAGAAAGAGACCCAGTACTTC. It is translated as CASRVGGEKETQYF.